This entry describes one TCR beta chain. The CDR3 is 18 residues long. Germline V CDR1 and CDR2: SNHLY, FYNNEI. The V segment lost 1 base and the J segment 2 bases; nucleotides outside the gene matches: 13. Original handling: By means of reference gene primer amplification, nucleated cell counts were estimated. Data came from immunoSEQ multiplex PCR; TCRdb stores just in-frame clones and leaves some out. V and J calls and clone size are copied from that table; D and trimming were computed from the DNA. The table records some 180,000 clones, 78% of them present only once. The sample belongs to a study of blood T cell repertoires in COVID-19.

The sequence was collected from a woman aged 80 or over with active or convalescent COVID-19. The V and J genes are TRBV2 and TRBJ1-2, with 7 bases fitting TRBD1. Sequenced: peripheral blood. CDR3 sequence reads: CASSEVGTVKKGNYGYTF. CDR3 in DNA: TGTGCCAGCAGTGAAGTAGGGACAGTAAAAAAAGGGAACTATGGCTACACCTTC.